One sample yielded the 8 T cell receptor beta chains listed below, sequenced in a study of beta chain features in type 1 diabetes. Sequencing targeted expressed TCRB transcripts, as all isolated RNA had been reverse transcribed. Libraries were prepared by immunoSEQ multiplex PCR; TCRdb keeps only in-frame clonotypes and omits some of them. The sample lists approximately 730,000 clones, around 15% occurring once. Antigen specificity for these receptors is unknown. The study, taken as a whole, reports: For Type 1 diabetes patients, all four CD4+ subsets carried TCRB CDR3s that were moderately but significantly shorter.

The sequenced material came from naive CD4+ T cells from blood. The receptors stem from a man aged 18-30 years with type 1 diabetes.

The chain recombines TRBV6-1 with TRBJ1-2; D ambiguous. CDR1 is MNHNS, CDR2 SASEGT, per germline. V gave up 4 bases and J gave up 4 bases, with 10 bases separating them. The CDR3 runs 13 residues. CDR3 in amino acids: CASSAEILYGYTF. The CDR3 bases are TGTGCCAGCAGTGCAGAAATCCTCTATGGCTACACCTTC.

This clone was detected only a few times. The chain couples TRBV5-1 to TRBJ2-2; D gene uncertain. V gave up 2 bases and J gave up 6 bases, with 8 bases separating them. This CDR3 has 13 residues. In germline, CDR1 is SGHRS, CDR2 YFSETQ. The CDR3 DNA reads TGCGCCAGCAGCTTCTCGGGTTCCGGGGAGCTGTTTTTT. It yields the protein CASSFSGSGELFF. Full variable domain (rest looked up from reference TRBV5-1 and TRBJ2-2): KAGVTQTPRYLIKTRGQQVTLSCSPISGHRSVSWYQQTPGQGLQFLFEYFSETQRNKGNFPGRFSGRQFSNSRSEMNVSTLELGDSALYLCASSFSGSGELFFGEGSRLTVL.

This clone has just a few counts. In DNA form, the CDR3 reads TGTGCCAGCTCTCCCGGACAGGGGTCCACTGAAGCTTTCTTT. Translating it yields CASSPGQGSTEAFF. The rearrangement links TRBV18 to TRBJ1-1, with 9 nucleotides matching TRBD1. Germline CDR1 KGHSH, CDR2 LQKENI. This CDR3 has 14 amino acids. Trimming removed 6 bases from V and 4 bases from J; junction bases left unmatched: 6.

The gene calls are TRBV11-3 and TRBJ2-3, with TRBD2 matching over 10 bases. J was trimmed by 1 base and V by 4 bases; bases with no gene match: 2. This CDR3 has 15 amino acids. CDR1 is SGHNT, CDR2 YENEEA, per germline. The CDR3 reads CASSSLAGGTDTQYF. The CDR3 nucleotides are TGTGCCAGCAGCTCGCTAGCGGGGGGCACAGATACGCAGTATTTT.

This clone was observed a handful of times. As DNA, the CDR3 is TGTGCCAGCGGGCTGCTTGGGGGGGCAGACTATGGCTACACCTTC. Translation: CASGLLGGADYGYTF. This chain links TRBV27 with TRBJ1-2; tentative D call: TRBD1 (6 bases). This CDR3 contains 15 residues. Trimming pared 8 bases from V and 3 bases from J, leaving 19 bases between. CDR1 is MNHEY, CDR2 SMNVEV, per germline (reference sequence).

CDR3 DNA: TGCAGCGTTGAAGATGGTAGCCTTGTAGCTTTCTTT. This sequence encodes CSVEDGSLVAFF. This chain connects TRBV29-1 to TRBJ1-1, with D hard to call. Between the trimmed V and J ends, which lost 0 bases and 10 bases, there was a span of 12 bases. The germline gives CDR1 SQVTM, CDR2 ANQGSEA. CDR3 length: 12 amino acids.

In nucleotides, the CDR3 is TGCGCCAGCAGCAAACCCAGGGTTCCCGGGGAGCTGTTTTTT. Translation gives CASSKPRVPGELFF. This rearrangement joins TRBV5-1 to TRBJ2-2, with D tentatively TRBD1 (5 bases). Trimming stripped 4 bases from V and 6 bases from J, with 13 bases between. The V gene's germline CDR1 is SGHRS and CDR2 YFSETQ. This CDR3 has 14 amino acids.

V is TRBV5-1 and J is TRBJ1-2; no clear D. CDR3 size: 12 residues. The germline V gene encodes CDR1 SGHRS and CDR2 YFSETQ. Between the trimmed V and J ends, which lost 0 bases and 6 bases, there was a span of 6 bases. CDR3 region: CASSLDSNGYTF. CDR3 nucleotide sequence: TGCGCCAGCAGCTTGGACAGTAATGGCTACACCTTC. Filled out from reference TRBV5-1 and TRBJ1-2, the complete variable domain reads KAGVTQTPRYLIKTRGQQVTLSCSPISGHRSVSWYQQTPGQGLQFLFEYFSETQRNKGNFPGRFSGRQFSNSRSEMNVSTLELGDSALYLCASSLDSNGYTFGSGTRLTVV.